The clone carrying this T cell receptor beta chain was seen more than once but under ten times. Indicated time point: pre-treatment sample, taken before nivolumab and TIL therapy. This was the immunoSEQ v3 assay. Each library reached 1.5 million to 2.5 million read pairs, or about 4.5-6.5 million at deep level. Libraries were prepared by immunoSEQ multiplex PCR; TCRdb keeps only in-frame clonotypes and omits some of them. The sample gives about 52,000 clones, roughly 85% of which show up once; 4% to 6% is in the top ten. Germline lookup yields CDR1 GTSNPN and CDR2 SVGIG (reference sequence). Between the trimmed V and J ends, which lost 7 bases and 0 bases, there was a span of 10 bases. The CDR3 loop spans 13 amino acids. The data derive from a study of TIL therapy for anti-PD-1-resistant metastatic lung cancer. Study-level information: Tumors carried a median roughly 1.5 non-synonymous mutations per megabase.

This specimen was blood, taken at baseline. The source is a woman aged 30-79 years with non-small cell lung cancer. The chain links TRBV30 to TRBJ1-5; D may be TRBD1 (5 bases). CDR3 DNA: TGTGCCTTACCAGGGTATAGCAATCAGCCCCAGCATTTT. It yields the protein CALPGYSNQPQHF.